This TCR beta chain was sequenced during a study of blood T cell repertoires in COVID-19. Looking at the study overall: The United States, Italy and Spain were the sources of the acute and convalescent COVID-19 samples. The analysed material was cDNA or gDNA that came from T cells, B-cell-depleted T cells, or PBMCs.

As handled by the study authors: Estimates of nucleated cell counts were drawn from the amplification of reference gene primers. Assay used: immunoSEQ multiplex PCR; TCRdb lists only in-frame clones, some missing. The DNA gave D and trimming, while V, J and clone size come from that table. The repertoire holds around 370,000 clones, with about 93% as singletons. The germline V and J ends were trimmed by 6 bases and 7 bases, with 15 bases remaining between them. The CDR3 spans 13 residues. Germline V lookup: CDR1 LGHNT, CDR2 FRNRAP. What was sequenced was peripheral blood. This clonotype was sampled from a woman aged 18-29 years who had recovered from COVID-19. The chain links TRBV12-5 to TRBJ1-1; D possibly corresponds to TRBD1 (5 bases). CDR3 DNA sequence: TGTGCTAGTGGCCCCATGGGGGGAAATGAAGCTTTCTTT. It is translated as CASGPMGGNEAFF.